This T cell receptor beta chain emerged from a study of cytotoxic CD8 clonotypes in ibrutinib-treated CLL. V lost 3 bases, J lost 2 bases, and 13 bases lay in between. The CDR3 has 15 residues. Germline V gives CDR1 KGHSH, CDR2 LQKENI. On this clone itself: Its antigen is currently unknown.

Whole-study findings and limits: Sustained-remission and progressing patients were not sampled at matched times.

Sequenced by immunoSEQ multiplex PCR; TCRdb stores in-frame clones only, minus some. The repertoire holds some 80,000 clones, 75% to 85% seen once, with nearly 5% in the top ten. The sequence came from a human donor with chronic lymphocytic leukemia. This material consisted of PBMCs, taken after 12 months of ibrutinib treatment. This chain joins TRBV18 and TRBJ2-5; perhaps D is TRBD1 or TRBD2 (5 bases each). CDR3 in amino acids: CASSPWGTPQETQYF. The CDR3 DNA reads TGTGCCAGCTCACCGTGGGGGACCCCGCAAGAGACCCAGTACTTC.